Each of the 29 T cell receptor beta chains below was sequenced from the same sample in a study of blood T cell repertoires in COVID-19. The data were produced by immunoSEQ multiplex PCR, yet TCRdb's version contains in-frame clones alone and is incomplete. The sample records 300,000 to 450,000 clones, about 87% being singletons. What was sequenced was peripheral blood. These receptors were taken from a woman under 40 with COVID-19, enrolled during active disease.

V usage is TRBV7-2 and J usage is TRBJ1-5, with D tentatively TRBD1 (5 bases). Deletions cut 1 base from V and 0 bases from J, with 7 bases between. The germline gives CDR1 SGHTA, CDR2 FQGNSA. This CDR3 spans 15 amino acids. The CDR3 nucleotides are TGTGCCAGCAGCTTAGGGGGCCATAGCAATCAGCCCCAGCATTTT. This codes for CASSLGGHSNQPQHF.

The chain couples TRBV7-9 to TRBJ2-2, with D possibly being TRBD1 (5 bases). V was trimmed by 4 bases and J by 6 bases, leaving 15 bases between them. Germline assignment: CDR1 SEHNR and CDR2 FQNEAQ (reference sequence). The CDR3 has 15 amino acids. CDR3 coding DNA: TGTGCCAGCAGCTCTAGACAGTTGAGCGCCGGGGAGCTGTTTTTT. Translation gives CASSSRQLSAGELFF.

The chain links TRBV7-3 to TRBJ2-7; possibly TRBD2 for D (6 bases). Germline CDR1 is SGHTA and CDR2 is FQGTGA. This CDR3 is 12 amino acids long. Trimming left V 6 bases short and J 5 bases short, with 11 bases between. CDR3 nucleotide sequence: TGTGCCAGCAGGTCTACTAGCCACGAGCAGTACTTC. Translation gives CASRSTSHEQYF.

The chain couples TRBV2 to TRBJ2-2; 7 bases fit TRBD1. CDR3 length: 13 amino acids. The V and J ends lost 7 bases and 6 bases, in that order; junction bases with no gene match: 5. Per the germline V gene, CDR1 is SNHLY and CDR2 is FYNNEI. Written as DNA, the CDR3 is TGTGCCAGCACCTTAACAGGGGCCGGGGAGCTGTTTTTT. Protein: CASTLTGAGELFF.

This sequence joins TRBV30 and TRBJ1-4; no reliable D call. Germline V gene sequence: CDR1 GTSNPN, CDR2 SVGIG (reference sequence). The CDR3 is made up of 13 amino acids. Trimming removed 2 bases from V and 4 bases from J, with 8 bases in between. The CDR3 nucleotides read TGTGCCTGGAGTTTAGAAAGTAATGAAAAACTGTTTTTT. Amino acid sequence: CAWSLESNEKLFF.

Only a few counts were recorded for this clone. The rearrangement joins TRBV2 to TRBJ1-5; 7 bases agree with TRBD1. The CDR3 extends over 14 amino acids. V shed 8 bases and J 4 bases; nucleotides not matched to a gene: 8. CDR1 is SNHLY and CDR2 is FYNNEI in the germline V gene. CDR3 residues: CASRPGTDNQPQHF. The DNA of the CDR3 is TGTGCCAGCCGCCCTGGGACAGATAATCAGCCCCAGCATTTT.

The chain has TRBV4-1 and TRBJ2-1; 11 nucleotides agree with TRBD2. Germline CDR1 reads MGHRA; CDR2 reads YSYEKL. This CDR3 contains 13 residues. The ends lost 4 bases at V and 7 bases at J; junction bases unmatched: 0. CDR3 DNA: TGCGCCAGCAGCCCTAGCGGGAGGAATGAGCAGTTCTTC. Translation: CASSPSGRNEQFF.

This sequence joins TRBV30 and TRBJ2-1; D is ambiguous. The V end was cut by 0 bases, the J end by 9 bases, with 9 bases between. This CDR3 has 12 amino acids. Germline V CDR1 and CDR2: GTSNPN, SVGIG (reference sequence). In DNA form, the CDR3 reads TGTGCCTGGAGTGTCCCCCCGGGTGAGCAGTTCTTC. It specifies CAWSVPPGEQFF.

The gene calls are TRBV24-1 and TRBJ2-1; 12 bases are a match to TRBD2. This CDR3 comprises 15 residues. Losses at the gene ends were 4 bases for V and 5 bases for J; bases not matched to a gene: 2. Germline V CDR1 and CDR2: KGHDR, SFDVKD. CDR3 amino acids: CATSDTSGRNNEQFF. Here the CDR3 DNA reads TGTGCCACCAGTGACACTAGCGGGAGGAACAATGAGCAGTTCTTC.

This chain connects TRBV6-4 to TRBJ1-6, with no clear D. The CDR3 totals 13 residues. In germline, CDR1 is MRHNA, CDR2 SNTAGT. V lost 6 bases and J lost 9, with 12 bases in between. The CDR3 here is CASRIGGSSPLHF. CDR3 nucleotides: TGTGCCAGCAGGATAGGCGGGAGTTCACCCCTCCACTTT.

The chain is built from TRBV6-2 or TRBV6-3 and TRBJ1-6, with a tentative D call TRBD1 (5 bases). Looked up from germline, CDR1 is MNHEY and CDR2 is SVGEGT. V lost 0 bases and J lost 9, with 15 bases in between. CDR3 size: 16 residues. This chain's CDR3 is CASSYSEGIRGSPLHF. The CDR3 DNA is TGTGCCAGCAGTTACTCGGAGGGGATCAGAGGTTCACCCCTCCACTTT.

The chain recombines TRBV24-1 with TRBJ2-3; unclear D gene. CDR3 length equals 11 residues. CDR1 is KGHDR and CDR2 is SFDVKD in the germline V gene. Trimming left V 5 bases short and J 6 bases short, with 5 bases between. CDR3 sequence reads: CATSVSDTQYF. The CDR3 DNA reads TGTGCCACCAGTGTCAGTGATACGCAGTATTTT.

V usage is TRBV7-9 and J usage is TRBJ1-2; TRBD1 matches 7 bases. The germline gives CDR1 SEHNR, CDR2 FQNEAQ (reference sequence). The CDR3 totals 12 residues. V trimming: 7 bases; J trimming: 8 bases; junction bases outside the gene matches: 7. In DNA form, the CDR3 reads TGTGCCAGCACCCGGACAGGCAACGGCTACACCTTC. Translated, it gives CASTRTGNGYTF.

This chain links TRBV11-2 with TRBJ2-7; no reliable D call. Trimming cost V 2 bases and J 7 bases, with 9 bases left between them. The CDR3 loop spans 12 amino acids. Looked up from germline, CDR1 is SGHAT and CDR2 is FQNNGV. The CDR3, as DNA: TGTGCCAGCAGCTTAAGAACTCAAGAGCAGTACTTC. Translating it yields CASSLRTQEQYF.

This clone was counted between two and nine times. The rearrangement joins TRBV12-2 to TRBJ1-5. TRBV12-2 is a pseudogene segment. The CDR3 length is 18 residues. CDR3 DNA: TGTGCAAGTCGCTTAGAGGGCATGGAGGCGAGGAGCAATCAGCCCCAGCATTTT. Its protein is CASRLEGMEARSNQPQHF.

This chain links TRBV11-2 with TRBJ2-5, with D possibly matching TRBD1 (5 bases). The CDR3 sequence is 12 residues long. The germline V and J ends were trimmed by 5 bases and 7 bases, with 11 bases remaining between them. Looked up from germline, CDR1 is SGHAT and CDR2 is FQNNGV. CDR3 protein: CASSQNRRTQYF. For the CDR3, the DNA is TGTGCCAGCAGCCAAAACAGGCGGACCCAGTACTTC.

The chain is built from TRBV11-2 and TRBJ2-2, with a possible D match to TRBD2 (6 bases). The V end was cut by 6 bases, the J end by 1 base, with 6 bases between. Germline V gene lookup returns CDR1 SGHAT and CDR2 FQNNGV. This CDR3 is built from 13 residues. CDR3 region: CASRGGNTGELFF. In DNA form, the CDR3 reads TGTGCCAGCAGGGGGGGGAACACCGGGGAGCTGTTTTTT. The full variable domain, rest sourced from reference TRBV11-2 and TRBJ2-2, is EAGVAQSPRYKIIEKRQSVAFWCNPISGHATLYWYQQILGQGPKLLIQFQNNGVVDDSQLPKDRFSAERLKGVDSTLKIQPAKLEDSAVYLCASRGGNTGELFFGEGSRLTVL.

The gene calls are TRBV20-1 and TRBJ1-1, with 9 bases that match TRBD1. The CDR3 has 15 amino acids. With V trimmed by 3 bases and J by 6 bases, 11 bases remained unmatched. Germline loops: CDR1 DFQATT, CDR2 SNEGSKA (reference sequence). The CDR3: CSASGTGRGSSEAFF. The CDR3 DNA is TGCAGTGCTAGTGGGACAGGGAGGGGGTCTTCTGAAGCTTTCTTT.

This clone appeared a single time. The chain combines TRBV5-4 with TRBJ2-5; D gene unclear. CDR1 and CDR2 from the germline V gene are SGHNT and YYREEE (reference sequence). CDR3 length equals 15 residues. The ends were cut back, 0 bases at V and 5 bases at J, with 14 bases in the middle. CDR3 coding DNA: TGTGCCAGCAGCTTGGTTGGCCGACAAGAGGAGACCCAGTACTTC. Translated, it gives CASSLVGRQEETQYF.

The V call is TRBV6-5, the J call TRBJ1-5, with TRBD1 as a possible D gene (6 bases). Trimming stripped 6 bases from V and 4 bases from J, with 13 bases between. The CDR3 consists of 14 residues. Germline CDR1 reads MNHEY; CDR2 reads SVGAGI. CDR3 coding DNA: TGTGCCAGCAGGACAGGTCCCCTTAATCAGCCCCAGCATTTT. This translates into CASRTGPLNQPQHF.

V and J are TRBV19 and TRBJ2-5; 8 nucleotides match TRBD1. The germline V gene encodes CDR1 LNHDA and CDR2 SQIVND (reference sequence). The CDR3 runs to 14 residues. V lost 6 bases to trimming and J lost 5 bases; unmatched junction nucleotides: 8. The CDR3 DNA reads as TGTGCCAGTAGCCACGGGACAGGACGGGAGACCCAGTACTTC. Encoded protein: CASSHGTGRETQYF.

This rearrangement joins TRBV5-5 to TRBJ2-5; D is possibly TRBD1 (5 bases). Germline loops: CDR1 SGHKS, CDR2 YYEKEE (reference sequence). Trimming removed 1 base at V and 2 bases at J, with 12 bases between. This CDR3 contains 15 residues. CDR3 residues: CASSLFTGHQETQYF. Here the CDR3 DNA reads TGTGCCAGCAGCTTGTTTACAGGACATCAAGAGACCCAGTACTTC.

This chain joins TRBV6-5 and TRBJ1-3; no firm D call. The length of the CDR3 is 13 residues. Germline V lookup: CDR1 MNHEY, CDR2 SVGAGI. Trimming removed 8 bases at V and 8 bases at J, with 16 bases between. The CDR3 DNA sequence: TGTGCCAGCCGATCTCGATGGGCAGACACCATATATTTT. Amino acid sequence: CASRSRWADTIYF.

The chain combines TRBV28 with TRBJ1-6; TRBD1 matches 9 bases. This CDR3 is built from 13 residues. After removal of 5 bases from V and 10 bases from J, the junction contained 3 bases not matched to a gene. Per the germline V gene, CDR1 is MDHEN and CDR2 is SYDVKM. The CDR3 is CASSADRGSPLHF. The CDR3 nucleotides are TGTGCCAGCAGTGCGGACAGGGGATCACCCCTCCACTTT.

The chain joins TRBV28 to TRBJ1-1, with D unresolved. Germline loops: CDR1 MDHEN, CDR2 SYDVKM. V lost 6 bases and J 4 bases, leaving 18 bases between the germline ends. This CDR3 comprises 15 residues. CDR3 in amino acids: CASRRAGRLGTEAFF. Here the CDR3 DNA reads TGTGCCAGCAGGCGGGCGGGCAGGCTGGGCACTGAAGCTTTCTTT.

This clone appeared once. The CDR3: CASIGSPSTDTQYF. DNA of the CDR3: TGTGCCAGCATAGGTAGCCCGAGCACAGATACGCAGTATTTT. This chain links TRBV28 with TRBJ2-3, with unresolved D. The germline V and J ends were trimmed by 7 bases and 0 bases, with 11 bases remaining between them. The CDR3 is 14 residues long. Germline CDR1 MDHEN, CDR2 SYDVKM.

The V and J genes are TRBV27 and TRBJ2-7, with TRBD2 as a possible D gene (6 bases). V lost 3 bases and J 5 bases, leaving 17 bases between the germline ends. This CDR3 has 15 amino acids. Per the germline V gene, CDR1 is MNHEY and CDR2 is SMNVEV (reference sequence). The CDR3 is CASSFGPATRNEQYF. In nucleotides, the CDR3 is TGTGCCAGCAGTTTTGGACCCGCGACTAGAAACGAGCAGTACTTC.

This clone has more than one count but fewer than ten. V is TRBV30 and J is TRBJ1-3, with TRBD1 matching 8 bases. Germline V gene sequence: CDR1 GTSNPN, CDR2 SVGIG (reference sequence). The CDR3 extends over 16 amino acids. Losses at the gene ends were 5 bases for V and 0 bases for J; bases not matched to a gene: 9. This CDR3 is CAWGLGQDHSGNTIYF. In nucleotides, the CDR3 is TGTGCCTGGGGCCTGGGACAGGACCACTCTGGAAACACCATATATTTT.

This chain joins TRBV28 and TRBJ1-1; no definite D call. Germline V lookup: CDR1 MDHEN, CDR2 SYDVKM. V was cut by 3 bases and J by 6 bases, with 17 bases left in between. This CDR3 is built from 15 residues. CDR3 sequence reads: CASSFPAPRVPEAFF. The CDR3 coding sequence is TGTGCCAGCAGTTTCCCGGCACCCCGGGTCCCTGAAGCTTTCTTT.